This record looks at one T cell receptor (beta chain) sequence and its context. The antigen it recognizes is unknown. Per-base quality was not reported, and no clone a single base away is much larger than it. Library preparation employed the immunoSEQ multiplex PCR assay. For the multiplex PCR, a mixture combining 60 forward primers for TCR Vbeta segments and 13 reverse primers for TCR Jbeta segments was used. The CDR3 region of rearranged TCR beta genes was amplified from genomic DNA with a multiplex PCR assay. On the Illumina HiSeq System, the amplified TCR beta libraries were sequenced as 87-base-pair reads. As for the authors' bioinformatics: A later analysis tallied roughly 78 million unique TCR beta chains across the 640 or so repertoires, and around 12 million of those chains were shared by two or more donors. To remove PCR and sequencing errors, raw reads were error-corrected and collapsed into unique sequences using a nearest-neighbor algorithm that merged closely related sequences. CDR3 sequences were aligned to IMGT reference sequences to assign V, D and J gene segments. Each retained sequence needed at least a six-nucleotide match to both a V gene segment and a J gene segment. Rearrangements were called productive when the CDR3 lacked stop codons and stayed in frame with V and J; all others were non-productive. CDR3 was defined by IMGT convention, running from the second conserved V-encoded cysteine to the conserved J-encoded phenylalanine. In an earlier analysis of 500 to 650 of the donors, sequences lacking an unambiguous match to a single V gene segment were excluded. An earlier analysis of 450 to 650 of the donors called V segments functional above 56.7% productive rearrangements and segregating when the between-donor standard deviation exceeded 5%. A statistical classification framework was developed to diagnose cytomegalovirus status using the catalog of TCR beta chain sequences. V and J gene assignment, in a later analysis, came from comparing TCR nucleotide sequences with IMGT/GENE-DB human TR gene sequences. Using the TCRdist pipeline, a later analysis assigned CDR3 sequences along with most-parsimonious VDJ recombination scenarios. A later analysis defined each TCR beta chain by its CDR3 amino acid sequence plus V-gene family, and excluded reads lacking a unique V-gene family. A later analysis removed 592 highly shared, low-generation-probability nucleotide sequences to deal with suspected cross-contamination and a sequencing artifact. A later analysis calculated a clonal expansion index for each public chain from normalized within-repertoire ranks of inferred template counts. In a later analysis, generation probabilities were computed using a VDJ recombination model fitted to out-of-frame rearrangements, and the results were checked against IGoR. In a later analysis, TCR-TCR, TCR-HLA and TCR-CMV co-occurrence was scored with hypergeometric tests, and a repertoire-size bias correction was applied to TCR pairs. In a later analysis, false discovery rates were estimated by permuting HLA or CMV assignments 20 times. In a later analysis, co-occurring TCRs were grouped with DBSCAN, and TCRdist sequence similarity was added when clustering was performed within HLA-allele-positive subsets. Repertoires with fewer than 30,000 or more than 120,000 public chains were left out of co-occurrence clustering, as were five repertoires with anomalous nucleotide sharing. This immuneACCESS table, as held by TCRdb, lists in-frame sequences with V and J called but not all clones. Of the missing ones, under half trace to an unresolved V gene in checked studies; the others have no known cause. V, J and clone size are those of that table, while D and trimming were read from the DNA. The sample has 150,000 to 200,000 clones on record, around 78% of them singletons. The ten largest clones represent 1.5% to 2% of the sample.

CDR1 and CDR2 are drawn from the germline V gene: SGHRS, YFSETQ. The trim is 4 bases for V and 4 bases for J, with a gap of 17 bases between the germline ends. The CDR3 spans 15 residues, from the cysteine through the phenylalanine. The sequence is cut down to CDR3 DNA, 45 bases in frame from base 1. The record originates from a study of cytomegalovirus exposure and HLA in healthy donors (dated by TCRdb to 2016 to 2017). The study in broad terms: An earlier analysis of some 600 of the donors reported 250 to 300 Gb of sequence data and 90 million to 120 million unique TCR beta sequences obtained from approximately 180 million T cells. An early release that covered fewer than 800 HLA-typed donors contained approximately 300 gigabases of sequencing data and roughly 84 million unique TCR sequences. Of the approximately 400 genotyped donors, approximately 80% fell in the genetic ancestry cluster associated with self-reported Caucasian donors. The study aimed to test whether signatures of past pathogen exposure could be identified by cataloging public T cell receptors. The study used immunosequencing to profile the T cell repertoires of several hundred subjects and linked those repertoires to cytomegalovirus serostatus. In addition to the first cohort of about 650 subjects, a separate validation cohort of some 120 different subjects was used. To predict cytomegalovirus infection status, the study combined high-throughput TCR immunosequencing, statistical association of individual TCRs with disease status, and machine learning. A later analysis re-examined previously published TCR beta repertoires from roughly 720 donors and added high-resolution HLA genotyping to investigate patterns of TCR occurrence. Rather than using new phenotypic data, the later analysis identified candidate immune exposures from TCR beta sequences and from how often those sequences occurred across donors. In an earlier analysis of over 550 of the donors, high-throughput TCR beta sequencing was used to judge whether each TCR beta V gene segment behaved as functional or pseudogenic. Donor age, sex, ethnicity and CMV serostatus were compiled together with the repertoire data. A later genetic analysis took genome-wide SNP genotypes for about three fifths of the 666 donors and used that subset as a discovery cohort. Every discovery cohort repertoire had been produced on one sequencing platform. HLA typing included class I and class II loci at four-digit resolution. The number of donors typed differed by locus, with 629-630 for A, B, C, DRB1 and DQB1, around 520 for DQA1, about 610 for DPA1, and 472 for DPB1. A few DR-DQ haplotypes were handled as single units for association and clustering because linkage in the cohort was strong. On average, about 200,000 unique TCR beta nucleotide sequences were sequenced per donor among some 430 genotyped donors of the cohort, with about 19% of those sequences being non-productive.

The study at large found these results: Presence/absence analyses assumed roughly uniform sequencing depth across donors, an assumption that may not hold. An association between a missense DCLRE1C variant and V-gene and J-gene trimming of TCR beta chains was found in a later genetic analysis and replicated in an independent cohort. HLA typing was unavailable for some donors at each locus, so association tests used only the typed subset. Compared with the approximately 600-donor mean, donors in an Asian-associated ancestry cluster had fewer N-insertions in productive TCRs, according to a later genetic analysis. In an earlier analysis of 587 of the donors, most TCR beta V segments were observed in productive rearrangements about 90% or about 30% of the time, broadly matching IMGT annotations. According to a later analysis, parvovirus B19, influenza, CMV and Epstein-Barr virus appeared linked to several top co-occurrence clusters. Assigning TCR associations to individual alleles was difficult when HLA alleles, especially DR and DQ, strongly co-occurred. The 87-base-pair reads could not distinguish some IMGT-functional V segments, including TRBV6-2 and TRBV6-3, so those segments were excluded. The only immune exposure information available for the cohort was CMV serostatus. In a later analysis, around 17,000 TCR beta sequences were associated with specific HLA alleles at a false discovery rate of 0.05. A further reported finding was that TCR beta sequences accurately predicted the HLA-A and HLA-B alleles for most subjects in the first cohort. According to the authors, the approach could potentially be generalized to other disease states and immunological phenotypes. A total of 150 to 200 TCR beta chains were listed by the study as associated with cytomegalovirus. The classifier was reported to diagnose cytomegalovirus status with high specificity and sensitivity in both the original cohort and the validation cohort. Only TCR beta chains were sequenced in this cohort, and the absence of alpha or paired-chain data limited detectable features. A cluster of highly shared sequence variants was judged likely to be a technical artifact of the sequencing pipeline. Most CMV-associated TCR beta chains appeared to be HLA-restricted in a later analysis, and the HLA associations seemed to be driven largely by CMV exposure. Because counts were too low, 15 to 20 rarely observed V segments, including chromosome 9 orphons, were left out of the earlier analysis of about 500 of the donors. While some public TCRs were present in many individuals, most TCR sequences turned up only very rarely across donors. Linkage disequilibrium might explain the correlated functional status among segregating V segments, but an unknown experimental factor could not be ruled out. In a later analysis, HLA-associated TCR beta chains were found to be more clonally expanded and to have lower generation probabilities than equally common non-associated chains. In vitro tests confirmed that three of the cytomegalovirus-associated TCR beta chains recognize cytomegalovirus antigens. In a later analysis, TCR association rates were found to vary across HLA loci, with the most associated TCRs seen for DRB1 alleles and the fewest for HLA-C alleles.

The cohort was made up of 500 to 800 healthy bone marrow donors. Cohort members were all nominally healthy when sampled, although unrecorded immune exposures were likely present. The donor was CMV seronegative and was included in the group of approximately 350 seronegative cohort members. A peripheral blood sample was provided by each donor, and peripheral blood mononuclear cells were used for TCR beta sequencing. The Qiagen DNeasy Blood Extraction Kit was used to extract genomic DNA from the blood cell samples. Sequenced input: PBMCs. This sequence was found in a man aged 18 to 30 in good health and CMV-seronegative. In this chain, TRBV5-1 is recombined with TRBJ1-2; the D gene is not confidently resolved. The DNA sequence follows: TGCGCCAGCAGCCCGAGAGGCGGCAGTGGCTATGGCTACACCTTC. This encodes CASSPRGGSGYGYTF.